This entry features one T cell receptor (beta chain) sequence. This clone's antigen is unknown. No much larger clone is present one base from it, and per-base qualities are unavailable. Library prep was done by the immunoSEQ multiplex PCR assay. The multiplex PCR relied on a mix of 60 forward primers for TCR Vbeta segments and 13 reverse primers for TCR Jbeta segments. Amplification of the CDR3 region of rearranged TCR beta genes was performed with a multiplex PCR assay on genomic DNA. Amplified TCR beta libraries were sequenced as 87-base-pair reads on the Illumina HiSeq System. As for the authors' bioinformatics: A later analysis counted about 80 million unique TCR beta chains across the 700 or so repertoires, and approximately 11 million of these chains were shared by at least two donors. To remove PCR and sequencing errors, raw reads were error-corrected and collapsed into unique sequences using a nearest-neighbor algorithm that merged closely related sequences. Alignment of CDR3 sequences to IMGT reference sequences was used to assign V, D and J gene segments. For a sequence to be retained, a match of at least six nucleotides to both a V gene segment and a J gene segment was required. A rearrangement was called productive if the CDR3 had no stop codons and remained in frame with V and J, and every other rearrangement was called non-productive. CDR3 was defined by IMGT convention, running from the second conserved V-encoded cysteine to the conserved J-encoded phenylalanine. The earlier analysis of about 570 of the donors excluded any sequence lacking an unambiguous match to a single V gene segment. In an earlier analysis of approximately 500 of the donors, a V segment was called functional when productive rearrangements were above 56.7%, and segregating when the standard deviation between donors exceeded 5%. To diagnose cytomegalovirus status from the catalog of TCR beta chain sequences, a statistical classification framework was built. In a later analysis, TCR nucleotide sequences were compared against IMGT/GENE-DB human TR gene sequences so that V and J genes could be assigned. Using the TCRdist pipeline, a later analysis assigned CDR3 sequences along with most-parsimonious VDJ recombination scenarios. A later analysis defined each TCR beta chain by its CDR3 amino acid sequence plus V-gene family, and excluded reads lacking a unique V-gene family. As a way to deal with suspected cross-contamination and a sequencing artifact, a later analysis dropped approximately 590 nucleotide sequences that were highly shared and had low generation probability. A later analysis calculated a clonal expansion index for each public chain from normalized within-repertoire ranks of inferred template counts. In a later analysis, generation probabilities were computed using a VDJ recombination model fitted to out-of-frame rearrangements, and the results were checked against IGoR. In a later analysis, TCR-TCR, TCR-HLA and TCR-CMV co-occurrence was scored with hypergeometric tests, and a repertoire-size bias correction was applied to TCR pairs. To estimate false discovery rates, a later analysis permuted the HLA or CMV assignments 20 times. In a later analysis, co-occurring TCRs were grouped with DBSCAN, and TCRdist sequence similarity was added when clustering was performed within HLA-allele-positive subsets. Co-occurrence clustering excluded repertoires with fewer than 30,000 or more than 120,000 public chains, plus five with anomalous nucleotide sharing. TCRdb's version of the immuneACCESS table is confined to in-frame rearrangements and falls short of the full clone set. An unresolved V gene accounts for under half of the shortfall where checked; the remainder is of unknown origin. V and J calls and clone size come straight from that table; D and trimming were deduced from the DNA. The sample includes some 170,000 clones, with around 82% observed a single time. The leading ten clones occupy over 8.5% of the sample.

This specimen comes from a study of cytomegalovirus exposure and HLA in healthy donors (dated by TCRdb to 2017 to 2019). About the investigation overall: In an earlier analysis of roughly 590 of the donors, approximately 300 Gb of sequence data and 90 million to 120 million unique TCR beta sequences from about 190 million T cells were reported. Roughly 300 gigabases of sequencing data and around 85 million unique TCR sequences made up an early release that covered approximately 650 HLA-typed donors. The genetic ancestry cluster associated with self-reported Caucasian donors included 65% to 90% of the 300 to 450 genotyped donors. The study aimed to test whether signatures of past pathogen exposure could be identified by cataloging public T cell receptors. Using immunosequencing, the study profiled T cell repertoires from about 650 subjects and related those repertoires to cytomegalovirus serostatus. In addition to the first cohort of hundreds of subjects, a separate validation cohort of around 110 different subjects was used. To predict cytomegalovirus infection status, the study combined high-throughput TCR immunosequencing, statistical association of individual TCRs with disease status, and machine learning. A later analysis re-analyzed previously published TCR beta repertoires from 660 or so donors and added high-resolution HLA genotyping to study TCR occurrence patterns. Rather than drawing on any new phenotypic data, the later analysis identified candidate immune exposures from TCR beta sequences and the way those sequences occurred across donors. An earlier analysis of several hundred of the donors applied high-throughput TCR beta sequencing to assess whether each TCR beta V gene segment acted as functional or pseudogenic. Donor age, sex, ethnicity and CMV serostatus were collected together with the repertoire data. A later genetic analysis used genome-wide SNP genotypes for about 60% of the roughly 700 donors, treating that subset as a discovery cohort. Every repertoire in the discovery cohort had been generated on one and the same sequencing platform. Class I and class II HLA loci were covered by the typing at four-digit resolution. The number of typed donors differed by locus: about 620-640 for A, B, C, DRB1 and DQB1; 500 to 550 for DQA1; around 610 for DPA1; and about 470 for DPB1. Because of strong linkage in the cohort, roughly five DR-DQ haplotypes were treated as single units for association and clustering. Among under 450 genotyped donors of the cohort, an average of approximately 240,000 unique TCR beta nucleotide sequences were sequenced per donor, approximately 20% of them non-productive. General conclusions and limits of the study: Because counts were too low, 15 to 20 rarely observed V segments, including chromosome 9 orphons, were left out of the earlier analysis of a few hundred of the donors. Several of the top co-occurrence clusters appeared to be linked to parvovirus B19, influenza, CMV and Epstein-Barr virus, according to a later analysis. Some IMGT-functional V segments, including TRBV6-2 and TRBV6-3, could not be told apart with the 87-base-pair reads, so those segments were excluded. The only immune exposure information available for the cohort was CMV serostatus. A further reported finding was that TCR beta sequences accurately predicted the HLA-A and HLA-B alleles for most subjects in the first cohort. According to a later analysis, most CMV-associated TCR beta chains appeared to be HLA-restricted, and the HLA associations seemed to be driven largely by CMV exposure. Correlated functional status among segregating V segments might reflect linkage disequilibrium, but an unknown experimental factor could not be ruled out. Because some donors lacked HLA typing at each locus, the association tests relied only on the typed subset. A later analysis associated roughly 17,000 TCR beta sequences with specific HLA alleles at a false discovery rate of 0.05. The classifier was reported to diagnose cytomegalovirus status with high specificity and sensitivity in both the original cohort and the validation cohort. In an earlier analysis of around 600 of the donors, most TCR beta V segments were observed in productive rearrangements about 87% or about 30% of the time, broadly matching IMGT annotations. While some public TCRs were present in many individuals, most TCR sequences turned up only very rarely across donors. In a later analysis, HLA-associated TCR beta chains showed more clonal expansion and lower generation probabilities than non-associated chains that were equally common. An association between a missense DCLRE1C variant and V-gene and J-gene trimming of TCR beta chains was found in a later genetic analysis and replicated in an independent cohort. In this cohort, only TCR beta chains were sequenced, and detectable features were limited by the absence of alpha or paired-chain data. According to a later genetic analysis, donors in an Asian-associated ancestry cluster had fewer N-insertions in productive TCRs than the approximately 700-donor mean. Roughly uniform sequencing depth across donors was assumed in presence/absence analyses, although this assumption may not hold. A cluster of highly shared sequence variants was judged likely to represent a technical artifact of the sequencing pipeline. The study listed approximately 160 TCR beta chains as associated with cytomegalovirus. According to a later analysis, TCR association rates differed among HLA loci, with DRB1 alleles showing the most associated TCRs and HLA-C alleles showing the fewest. When HLA alleles, especially DR and DQ, strongly co-occurred, TCR associations were difficult to assign to individual alleles. It was suggested by the authors that the approach could potentially be generalized to other disease states and immunological phenotypes. In vitro tests confirmed that a few of the cytomegalovirus-associated TCR beta chains recognize cytomegalovirus antigens.

The cohort was made up of about 610 healthy bone marrow donors. At the time of sampling, all cohort members were nominally healthy, though unrecorded immune exposures were likely present. The donor was CMV seropositive and belonged to the group of 270 or so seropositive cohort members. Each donor provided a peripheral blood sample, and peripheral blood mononuclear cells were used for TCR beta sequencing. The Qiagen DNeasy Blood Extraction Kit was used to extract genomic DNA from the blood cell samples. Including the terminal cysteine and phenylalanine, the CDR3 comprises 16 residues. Only the CDR3 DNA is retained, 48 bases long and in frame from the first base. V is reduced by 1 base and J by 5 bases, leaving a spacing of 15 bases between them. From the germline V gene (reference sequence), CDR1 is LNHDA and CDR2 is SQIVND.

Here the chain combines TRBV19 and TRBJ1-5; TRBD1 is possibly the D segment (5 matching bases). The clonotype originates from a man aged 50 to 59 in good health and CMV-seropositive. Sequencing was done on a sample of PBMCs. This receptor carries the CDR3 CASSIGQTVPHQPQHF. The DNA sequence is as follows: TGTGCCAGTAGTATAGGGCAGACAGTCCCTCATCAGCCCCAGCATTTT.